The next 25 T cell receptor beta chains were all read from a single sample in a study of blood T cell repertoires in COVID-19. The protocol was immunoSEQ multiplex PCR, while the TCRdb copy is restricted to in-frame clones and leaves out a portion. The sample comprises 85,000 to 110,000 clones, roughly 90% of which are singletons, and 3.5% to 4% rests with the top ten. Material for sequencing was peripheral blood. Receptor source: an older woman with acute or convalescent COVID-19.

The gene calls are TRBV6-5 and TRBJ1-4; a weak D match, TRBD1 (6 bases). V lost 8 bases, J lost 0 bases, and 10 bases lay in between. This CDR3 region has 14 residues. Germline CDR1 MNHEY, CDR2 SVGAGI. The CDR3 nucleotides read TGTGCCAGCCGGACAGTCGCAACTAATGAAAAACTGTTTTTT. Its translation is CASRTVATNEKLFF.

V is TRBV3-1 (or the pseudogene TRBV3-2) and J is TRBJ1-4, with 7 bases fitting TRBD1. The germline V gene has CDR1 LGHDT and CDR2 YNNKEL (reference sequence). This CDR3 has 14 residues. Losses at the gene ends were 4 bases for V and 4 bases for J; bases not matched to a gene: 3. In nucleotides, the CDR3 is TGTGCCAGCAGCCGCTGGGACAGTAATGAAAAACTGTTTTTT. Amino acid sequence: CASSRWDSNEKLFF.

The chain carries TRBV28 and TRBJ2-1; D is possibly TRBD1 (6 bases). Germline values: CDR1 MDHEN, CDR2 SYDVKM. The CDR3 length is 13 residues. The V end lost 3 bases, the J end lost 10 bases, and 13 bases lay between the germline ends. CDR3 sequence: CASSLPGAGEQFF. CDR3 sequence (DNA): TGTGCCAGCAGTTTGCCAGGGGCCGGAGAGCAGTTCTTC.

The chain is built from TRBV19 and TRBJ1-1; 11 bases are a match to TRBD1. The CDR3 runs to 13 residues. Germline loops: CDR1 LNHDA, CDR2 SQIVND (reference sequence). The junction had 6 bases not matched to a gene; V was cut back by 9 bases and J by 6 bases. As DNA, the CDR3 is TGTGCCAGCCGGGACAGGGGGTCCCCTGAAGCTTTCTTT. Encoded protein: CASRDRGSPEAFF. Filled out from reference TRBV19 and TRBJ1-1, the complete variable domain reads DGGITQSPKYLFRKEGQNVTLSCEQNLNHDAMYWYRQDPGQGLRLIYYSQIVNDFQKGDIAEGYSVSREKKESFPLTVTSAQKNPTAFYLCASRDRGSPEAFFGQGTRLTVV.

The rearrangement links TRBV5-1 to TRBJ1-3; TRBD1 matches at 8 bases. Germline CDR1 is SGHRS and CDR2 is YFSETQ. The CDR3 extends over 16 amino acids. V gave up 4 bases and J gave up 0 bases; unmatched junction bases: 6. The CDR3 nucleotides read TGCGCCAGCAGCCTGGATGGACAGGGCTCTGGAAACACCATATATTTT. Encoded protein: CASSLDGQGSGNTIYF.

The chain combines TRBV4-2 with TRBJ2-7; no definite D call. Germline assignment: CDR1 LGHNA and CDR2 YNFKEQ. Trimming pared 4 bases from V and 7 bases from J, leaving 11 bases between. This CDR3 has 12 residues. CDR3 loop: CASSRRPLEQYF. Written as DNA, the CDR3 is TGTGCCAGCAGCCGCAGGCCCCTGGAGCAGTACTTC.

The chain joins TRBV19 to TRBJ1-3, with 12 bases identical to TRBD1. Trimming took 7 bases from V and 0 from J; bases not matched to a gene: 7. Looked up from germline, CDR1 is LNHDA and CDR2 is SQIVND (reference sequence). The CDR3 contains 17 residues. The CDR3: CASTGTGGPISGNTIYF. The CDR3 DNA follows: TGTGCCAGTACGGGGACAGGGGGCCCCATCTCTGGAAACACCATATATTTT. Complete variable domain (other parts from reference TRBV19 and TRBJ1-3): DGGITQSPKYLFRKEGQNVTLSCEQNLNHDAMYWYRQDPGQGLRLIYYSQIVNDFQKGDIAEGYSVSREKKESFPLTVTSAQKNPTAFYLCASTGTGGPISGNTIYFGEGSWLTVV.

The count of this clone is one. V is TRBV27 and J is TRBJ1-6, with TRBD1 identical over 7 bases. This CDR3 is 14 amino acids long. J lost 4 bases, V lost 5 bases, and 2 bases had no gene match. CDR1 is MNHEY, CDR2 SMNVEV, per germline (reference sequence). The CDR3 nucleotides are TGTGCCAGCAGTCCACAGGGGTATAATTCACCCCTCCACTTT. Amino acids: CASSPQGYNSPLHF.

The chain uses TRBV2 and TRBJ2-5; the D gene is possibly TRBD1 (6 bases). V dropped 8 bases and J dropped 4 bases, with 11 bases sitting between them. The V gene's germline CDR1 is SNHLY and CDR2 FYNNEI. The CDR3 runs to 12 residues. The CDR3 loop reads CASATGLETQYF. The CDR3 region has the DNA TGTGCCAGCGCTACAGGGTTAGAGACCCAGTACTTC.

This chain connects TRBV7-9 to TRBJ2-3, with a tentative D call TRBD2 (6 bases). Germline V lookup: CDR1 SEHNR, CDR2 FQNEAQ (reference sequence). V shed 5 bases and J shed 0 bases, with 12 bases lying between them. The CDR3 is made up of 15 amino acids. CDR3 protein: CASSPRLVSTDTQYF. The CDR3 bases are TGTGCCAGCAGCCCCCGACTAGTTAGCACAGATACGCAGTATTTT.

CDR3 nucleotides: TGTGCCAGCAGCTCCCCGACTAGCGGGGTAAACATTCAGTACTTC. It translates to CASSSPTSGVNIQYF. The chain uses TRBV5-4 and TRBJ2-4, with 11 bases lining up with TRBD2. Unmatched junction bases numbered 5, after V lost 3 bases and J lost 6 bases. Looked up from germline, CDR1 is SGHNT and CDR2 is YYREEE (reference sequence). There are 15 residues in the CDR3.

V and J are TRBV6-2 or TRBV6-3 and TRBJ2-1; 11 bases fit TRBD2. The length of the CDR3 is 15 residues. With V trimmed by 4 bases and J by 6 bases, 5 bases remained unmatched. Germline V gives CDR1 MNHEY, CDR2 SVGEGT. This CDR3 reads CASSLLAGVGNEQFF. The CDR3 DNA reads as TGTGCCAGCAGTTTACTAGCGGGAGTTGGCAATGAGCAGTTCTTC.

The rearrangement uses TRBV5-1 and TRBJ2-1, with D hard to call. The CDR3 extends over 13 amino acids. V lost 0 bases, J lost 5 bases, and 6 bases lay in between. Germline loops: CDR1 SGHRS, CDR2 YFSETQ. The CDR3 bases are TGCGCCAGCAGCTTGGTACTTAACAATGAGCAGTTCTTC. Amino acid sequence: CASSLVLNNEQFF.

The CDR3, as DNA: TGTGCCAGCAGTTTCCGCCACCTCACAGGAGGCTACACCTTC. Its protein is CASSFRHLTGGYTF. The J gene is TRBJ1-2, the V gene TRBV27; weak D call: TRBD1 (5 bases). Germline CDR1 MNHEY, CDR2 SMNVEV (reference sequence). The CDR3 extends over 14 amino acids. V was trimmed by 3 bases and J by 8 bases, leaving 16 bases between them.

CDR3 residues: CASSYMTGSGNTIYF. In nucleotides, the CDR3 is TGTGCCAGCAGTTACATGACAGGGTCTGGAAACACCATATATTTT. This chain links TRBV6-5 with TRBJ1-3, with 7 nucleotides matching TRBD1. This CDR3 is 15 amino acids long. Germline V gene sequence: CDR1 MNHEY, CDR2 SVGAGI. J was trimmed by 1 base and V by 2 bases; bases with no gene match: 2.

This clone was observed once. The V call is TRBV3-1 (or the pseudogene TRBV3-2), the J call TRBJ1-1; 11 bases fit TRBD1. V gave up 4 bases and J gave up 5 bases; unmatched junction bases: 6. The CDR3 runs 15 residues. CDR1 and CDR2 (germline): LGHDT, YNNKEL (reference sequence). The CDR3 coding sequence is TGTGCCAGCAGCCTATCGGACAGGGGGCTTACTGAAGCTTTCTTT. Translated: CASSLSDRGLTEAFF.

The rearrangement links TRBV4-2 to TRBJ2-7, with TRBD2 matching over 8 bases. V trimming: 4 bases; J trimming: 6 bases; junction bases outside the gene matches: 2. CDR3 size: 12 residues. The germline V gene encodes CDR1 LGHNA and CDR2 YNFKEQ. CDR3: CASSPLAGEQYF. The DNA for the CDR3 is TGTGCCAGCAGCCCCCTAGCGGGCGAGCAGTACTTC.

The chain combines TRBV5-1 with TRBJ2-3; 11 positions match TRBD2. V lost 3 bases and J lost 5; bases outside the gene matches: 8. Germline V CDR1 and CDR2: SGHRS, YFSETQ. This CDR3 is built from 16 residues. CDR3 sequence (DNA): TGCGCCAGCAGCTCGGCACTAGCGGGAGTGGGAGATACGCAGTATTTT. Translation gives CASSSALAGVGDTQYF.

V and J are TRBV4-1 and TRBJ1-6; 10 bases are shared with TRBD1. V dropped 0 bases and J dropped 9; count of bases not matched to a gene: 8. The length of the CDR3 is 17 residues. The germline gives CDR1 MGHRA, CDR2 YSYEKL. In DNA form, the CDR3 reads TGCGCCAGCAGCCAAGATATGGCGGGACAGGGGTTTTCACCCCTCCACTTT. It specifies CASSQDMAGQGFSPLHF.

This rearrangement joins TRBV28 to TRBJ1-2; 7 positions agree with TRBD1. The CDR3 length is 15 residues. The J segment lost 6 bases and the V segment lost 6 bases, leaving 13 bases of the junction unmatched. Germline loops: CDR1 MDHEN, CDR2 SYDVKM. This chain's CDR3 is CASSTYGQAYHGYTF. The CDR3 DNA follows: TGTGCCAGCAGCACCTACGGACAGGCGTATCATGGCTACACCTTC.

The chain recombines TRBV24-1 with TRBJ2-5, with 10 bases that match TRBD1. The junction had 15 bases not matched to a gene; V was cut back by 4 bases and J by 5 bases. The germline V gene has CDR1 KGHDR and CDR2 SFDVKD. This CDR3 contains 18 residues. Here the CDR3 DNA reads TGTGCCACCAGTGAGAGACTACCGGGACAGGGGTCGGTTGAGACCCAGTACTTC. Translating gives CATSERLPGQGSVETQYF.

The CDR3 here is CSVGPLAGVGDEQFF. In nucleotides, the CDR3 is TGCAGCGTTGGGCCTCTAGCGGGAGTGGGCGATGAGCAGTTCTTC. The chain carries TRBV29-1 and TRBJ2-1; 10 bases match TRBD2. Germline CDR1 SQVTM, CDR2 ANQGSEA. The CDR3 runs 15 residues. Unmatched junction bases numbered 11, after V lost 4 bases and J lost 8 bases.

The V gene is TRBV30, the J gene TRBJ2-5; TRBD2 matches at 10 bases. This CDR3 has 13 amino acids. Germline CDR1 reads GTSNPN; CDR2 reads SVGIG (reference sequence). The V gene end was trimmed by 8 bases and the J gene end by 1 base; junction bases not matched to a gene: 4. The CDR3 is CARSGGFQETQYF. The CDR3 DNA follows: TGTGCCCGTAGCGGGGGGTTCCAAGAGACCCAGTACTTC.

V and J are TRBV28 and TRBJ1-2; 7 nucleotides line up with TRBD1. Looked up from germline, CDR1 is MDHEN and CDR2 is SYDVKM. CDR3 length equals 14 residues. V shed 7 bases, J shed 4 bases, and the junction held 9 bases outside the gene matches. DNA of the CDR3: TGTGCCAGCACCCTAACAGGGGACCTCTATGGCTACACCTTC. It translates to CASTLTGDLYGYTF.

The V call is TRBV19, the J call TRBJ1-5; weak D call: TRBD1 (6 bases). Germline V gives CDR1 LNHDA, CDR2 SQIVND (reference sequence). The length of the CDR3 is 16 residues. Trimming removed 3 bases at V and 5 bases at J, with 17 bases between. This CDR3 reads CASSIQGTQGYQPQHF. CDR3 bases: TGTGCCAGTAGTATCCAGGGGACCCAGGGCTATCAGCCCCAGCATTTT.